A single sample is the source of the 23 T cell receptor beta chains below, sequenced in a study of blood T cell repertoires in COVID-19. Some clones are missing from TCRdb's copy, which holds only in-frame ones; the method was immunoSEQ multiplex PCR. The data show roughly 120,000 clones, nearly 90% seen once. Sequences were obtained from peripheral blood. These receptors were taken from a human donor in a cohort sampled during active COVID-19.

This clone has at least ten counts. The V call is TRBV6-5, the J call TRBJ1-1, with D unclear. The CDR3 has 14 residues. Trimming took off 4 bases at V and 1 base at J, with 10 bases between the two ends. The germline V gene has CDR1 MNHEY and CDR2 SVGAGI. The CDR3 DNA reads as TGTGCCAGCAGTTCGCGGGCGCCGAACACTGAAGCTTTCTTT. Translating it yields CASSSRAPNTEAFF.

This chain links TRBV7-9 with TRBJ2-7, with 7 bases fitting TRBD1. In germline, CDR1 is SEHNR, CDR2 FQNEAQ (reference sequence). The CDR3 consists of 17 residues. The trim removed 5 bases at V and 4 bases at J, leaving 17 bases unmatched. CDR3 coding DNA: TGTGCCAGCAGCCAAGGGGTTTCGACGGGGACAGCTTACGAGCAGTACTTC. This encodes CASSQGVSTGTAYEQYF.

The rearrangement joins TRBV18 to TRBJ2-1; D gene unclear. V lost 2 bases and J lost 12, with 20 bases in between. The length of the CDR3 is 15 residues. Germline V CDR1 and CDR2: KGHSH, LQKENI. The CDR3 protein is CASSPGAADRGSQFF. DNA of the CDR3: TGTGCCAGCTCACCAGGAGCCGCCGATCGAGGATCGCAGTTCTTC.

The chain couples TRBV7-2 to TRBJ2-5, with D perhaps matching TRBD2 (5 bases). This CDR3 spans 15 amino acids. Germline V lookup: CDR1 SGHTA, CDR2 FQGNSA. Trimming took off 2 bases at V and 4 bases at J, with 14 bases between the two ends. CDR3 DNA sequence: TGTGCCAGCAGCTTAAGGGCCGGGGTAATAGAGACCCAGTACTTC. It codes for CASSLRAGVIETQYF.

The genes are TRBV28 and TRBJ2-5; perhaps TRBD2 as D (6 bases). Germline V gene sequence: CDR1 MDHEN, CDR2 SYDVKM. The CDR3 covers 14 residues. The V end lost 8 bases, the J end lost 2 bases, and 15 bases lay between the germline ends. CDR3 nucleotides: TGTGCCAGCTCCCCCGGCGGGACGCAAGAGACCCAGTACTTC. Translation gives CASSPGGTQETQYF. The whole variable domain, filled in from reference TRBV28 and TRBJ2-5, reads DVKVTQSSRYLVKRTGEKVFLECVQDMDHENMFWYRQDPGLGLRLIYFSYDVKMKEKGDIPEGYSVSREKKERFSLILESASTNQTSMYLCASSPGGTQETQYFGPGTRLLVL.

The chain links TRBV19 to TRBJ1-1; TRBD1 might be the D (5 bases). V was trimmed by 7 bases and J by 8 bases, leaving 14 bases between them. Germline V gene lookup returns CDR1 LNHDA and CDR2 SQIVND (reference sequence). There are 12 residues in the CDR3. The CDR3 region has the DNA TGTGCCAGTACATCCGTCTACAGGGAAGCTTTCTTT. The encoded protein is CASTSVYREAFF.

Only one count was recorded for this clone. V gene TRBV18 combines with J gene TRBJ1-5; TRBD1 aligns across 7 bases. J gave up 4 bases and V 6 bases, and 12 bases lay outside the gene matches. The germline gives CDR1 KGHSH, CDR2 LQKENI. This CDR3 comprises 16 residues. The CDR3 is CASSLVQGNGNQPQHF. The DNA of the CDR3 is TGTGCCAGCTCCCTTGTACAGGGGAATGGAAATCAGCCCCAGCATTTT.

This chain joins TRBV6-5 and TRBJ1-1, with 8 nucleotides matching TRBD1. The CDR3 runs to 13 residues. V gave up 6 bases and J gave up 6 bases; unmatched junction bases: 6. Germline V CDR1 and CDR2: MNHEY, SVGAGI. CDR3 amino acids: CASRLRTGSEAFF. The CDR3 DNA reads TGTGCCAGCAGACTTCGGACAGGGTCTGAAGCTTTCTTT.

This clone was recorded only once. CDR3 nucleotides: TGTGCCTGGAGTGACCCCCGAACAAGAAATGAAAAACTGTTTTTT. Amino acids: CAWSDPRTRNEKLFF. V is TRBV30 and J is TRBJ1-4; D is ambiguous. The V and J ends lost 1 base and 5 bases respectively, with 14 bases between them. Looked up from germline, CDR1 is GTSNPN and CDR2 is SVGIG (reference sequence). The length of the CDR3 is 15 residues.

The chain is built from TRBV2 and TRBJ1-4, with D tentatively TRBD1 (6 bases). V was cut by 6 bases and J by 3 bases, with 14 bases left in between. The CDR3 loop spans 15 amino acids. Germline CDR1 reads SNHLY; CDR2 reads FYNNEI. CDR3 coding DNA: TGTGCCAGCAGGGAACAGGGAGGAGCTAATGAAAAACTGTTTTTT. Its translation is CASREQGGANEKLFF.

This chain connects TRBV3-1 (or the pseudogene TRBV3-2) to TRBJ2-5, with TRBD1 matching over 7 bases. Germline V lookup: CDR1 LGHDT, CDR2 YNNKEL (reference sequence). With 1 base clipped from V and 5 bases from J, the junction kept 7 bases outside the gene matches. The length of the CDR3 is 15 residues. DNA of the CDR3: TGTGCCAGCAGCCAAGGAGGGGGCTTTAAGGAGACCCAGTACTTC. Translated: CASSQGGGFKETQYF.

The chain uses TRBV4-3 and TRBJ1-1; 8 bases match TRBD1. V dropped 0 bases and J dropped 5; count of bases not matched to a gene: 8. Germline V gene data show CDR1 as LGHNA and CDR2 as YSLEER. The length of the CDR3 is 16 residues. Here the CDR3 reads CASSQEPGQVGTEAFF. The CDR3 nucleotides are TGCGCCAGCAGCCAAGAACCGGGACAGGTGGGTACTGAAGCTTTCTTT.

The chain has TRBV9 and TRBJ2-1, with D possibly being TRBD1 (6 bases). This CDR3 is 15 amino acids long. Germline V CDR1 and CDR2: SGDLS, YYNGEE. The germline V and J ends were trimmed by 0 bases and 1 base, with 8 bases remaining between them. The CDR3 here is CASSVEDSSYNEQFF. CDR3 nucleotide sequence: TGTGCCAGCAGCGTAGAGGACAGTTCCTACAATGAGCAGTTCTTC.

The gene calls are TRBV10-1 and TRBJ1-2, with D possibly TRBD1 on 5 matching bases. The CDR3 spans 15 residues. Germline lookup yields CDR1 WNHNN and CDR2 SYGVQD (reference sequence). The germline V and J ends were trimmed by 6 bases and 2 bases, with 16 bases remaining between them. The CDR3 region is CASRHRHQPNYGYTF. The DNA of the CDR3 is TGCGCCAGCAGGCACAGGCACCAGCCCAACTATGGCTACACCTTC.

The J gene is TRBJ2-1, the V gene TRBV5-4; maybe TRBD1 (5 bases). CDR1 is SGHNT and CDR2 is YYREEE in the germline V gene (reference sequence). This CDR3 contains 15 residues. Trimming shortened V by 4 bases and J by 4 bases, and 15 bases separated the two germline ends. In nucleotides, the CDR3 is TGTGCCAGCAGCGTAGACAGCCCAGGGTACAATGAGCAGTTCTTC. Its protein product is CASSVDSPGYNEQFF. The whole variable domain, filled in from reference TRBV5-4 and TRBJ2-1, reads ETGVTQSPTHLIKTRGQQVTLRCSSQSGHNTVSWYQQALGQGPQFIFQYYREEENGRGNFPPRFSGLQFPNYSSELNVNALELDDSALYLCASSVDSPGYNEQFFGPGTRLTVL.

The chain recombines TRBV19 with TRBJ1-5; no reliable D call. CDR3 size: 16 residues. Germline-derived CDR1 and CDR2 are LNHDA and SQIVND (reference sequence). V shed 3 bases and J shed 5 bases, with 17 bases lying between them. The CDR3 sequence: CASSIRGEGMHQPQHF. CDR3 coding DNA: TGTGCCAGTAGTATCCGGGGAGAAGGGATGCATCAGCCCCAGCATTTT.

V is TRBV7-8 and J is TRBJ1-6; D not certain. The germline V gene encodes CDR1 SGHVS and CDR2 FQNEAQ. The length of the CDR3 is 17 residues. The V end was cut by 4 bases, the J end by 1 base, with 14 bases between. The CDR3 DNA reads as TGTGCCAGCAGCTCCTCCCTGGCGGGATCCTATAATTCACCCCTCCACTTT. Its protein product is CASSSSLAGSYNSPLHF.

The V and J genes are TRBV5-5 and TRBJ2-3; the match to TRBD2 covers 11 bases. V lost 2 bases to trimming and J lost 5 bases; unmatched junction nucleotides: 7. Germline CDR1 SGHKS, CDR2 YYEKEE (reference sequence). This CDR3 contains 16 residues. CDR3: CASSLNSGRAVDTQYF. Written as DNA, the CDR3 is TGTGCCAGCAGCTTAAATAGCGGGAGGGCCGTAGATACGCAGTATTTT.

The V and J genes are TRBV19 and TRBJ1-5, with D perhaps matching TRBD1 (5 bases). Germline-derived CDR1 and CDR2 are LNHDA and SQIVND (reference sequence). This CDR3 region has 16 residues. The V gene lost 1 base and the J gene lost 4 bases, with 14 bases spanning the gap. For the CDR3, the DNA is TGTGCCAGTAGTATAGGTGCCAGGGCAGGGAATCAGCCCCAGCATTTT. Its protein is CASSIGARAGNQPQHF.

The J gene is TRBJ1-2, the V gene TRBV5-4, with 8 bases that match TRBD1. Trimming cost V 3 bases and J 7 bases; bases outside gene matches: 5. This CDR3 region has 13 residues. Germline V CDR1 and CDR2: SGHNT, YYREEE (reference sequence). The CDR3 region has the DNA TGTGCCAGCAGCTCTGACAGGGGAAGTGGCTACACCTTC. Its translation: CASSSDRGSGYTF.

The chain employs TRBV7-9 and TRBJ1-5, with 10 bases fitting TRBD1. Germline loops: CDR1 SEHNR, CDR2 FQNEAQ (reference sequence). The trim removed 5 bases at V and 6 bases at J, leaving 7 bases unmatched. This CDR3 is 15 amino acids long. The CDR3 is CASSMGQGLFQPQHF. The CDR3 DNA sequence: TGTGCCAGCAGCATGGGACAGGGGCTTTTTCAGCCCCAGCATTTT.

This clone turned up a few times. The J gene is TRBJ1-2, the V gene TRBV27, with 10 positions matching TRBD1. With 8 bases clipped from V and 7 bases from J, the junction kept 13 bases outside the gene matches. The germline CDR1 and CDR2 sequences are MNHEY and SMNVEV (reference sequence). The CDR3 runs 15 residues. CDR3 nucleotides: TGTGCCAGCTCGGTCCGGACCGGGACAGGGGCTGGCTACACCTTC. As protein: CASSVRTGTGAGYTF.

The chain employs TRBV28 and TRBJ2-3; 7 bases align to TRBD2. Germline V CDR1 and CDR2: MDHEN, SYDVKM. The CDR3 extends over 15 amino acids. The J segment lost 0 bases and the V segment lost 6 bases, leaving 6 bases of the junction unmatched. The CDR3 here is CASSPTGGSTDTQYF. Written as DNA, the CDR3 is TGTGCCAGCAGCCCGACGGGGGGTAGCACAGATACGCAGTATTTT.